What follows are 32 T cell receptor beta chains derived from one specimen sequenced in a study of blood T cell repertoires in COVID-19. Sequencing used immunoSEQ multiplex PCR; TCRdb keeps in-frame clones, though not all of them. This table has some 78,000 clones, more than 75% appearing once. The specimen was peripheral blood. The receptor source for this set is a man aged 45-65 years with active or convalescent COVID-19.

The chain has TRBV5-1 and TRBJ2-1; D uncertain. Germline V lookup: CDR1 SGHRS, CDR2 YFSETQ. V lost 0 bases and J lost 7, with 11 bases in between. This CDR3 comprises 14 residues. The CDR3 region is CASSLGNQENEQFF. CDR3 DNA: TGCGCCAGCAGCTTGGGTAATCAGGAAAATGAGCAGTTCTTC.

The chain employs TRBV6-6 and TRBJ2-5, with a tentative D call TRBD2 (6 bases). The CDR3 is made up of 13 amino acids. V lost 6 bases and J 1 base, leaving 9 bases between the germline ends. Germline V CDR1 and CDR2: MNHNY, SVGAGI (reference sequence). The CDR3 reads CASRPGGQETQYF. CDR3 in DNA: TGTGCCAGCAGGCCCGGGGGCCAAGAGACCCAGTACTTC.

This chain links TRBV5-1 with TRBJ2-7; perhaps TRBD2 as D (5 bases). The V gene lost 4 bases and the J gene lost 1 base, with 12 bases spanning the gap. The CDR3 is made up of 14 amino acids. The germline V gene encodes CDR1 SGHRS and CDR2 YFSETQ. CDR3 sequence: CASSPEDASYEQYF. The CDR3 region has the DNA TGCGCCAGCAGCCCGGAGGACGCATCCTACGAGCAGTACTTC.

The chain joins TRBV5-1 to TRBJ2-1; a weak D match, TRBD2 (5 bases). CDR3 length: 15 residues. Looked up from germline, CDR1 is SGHRS and CDR2 is YFSETQ. The V end was cut by 0 bases, the J end by 0 bases, with 7 bases between. The CDR3 DNA follows: TGCGCCAGCAGCTTGGGCGGGCGCTCCTACAATGAGCAGTTCTTC. Protein sequence: CASSLGGRSYNEQFF.

This clone was detected only once. The CDR3 sequence: CASSYSGVEAFF. The CDR3, as DNA: TGTGCCAGCAGTTACTCCGGAGTTGAAGCTTTCTTT. The gene calls are TRBV6-2 or TRBV6-3 and TRBJ1-1; D not resolved. The CDR3 loop spans 12 amino acids. CDR1 is MNHEY, CDR2 SVGEGT, per germline. V shed 0 bases and J shed 7 bases, with 6 bases lying between them.

The genes are TRBV13 and TRBJ1-1; TRBD1 matches at 8 bases. V shed 5 bases and J 4 bases; nucleotides not matched to a gene: 9. CDR1 and CDR2 from the germline V gene are PRHDT and FYEKMQ (reference sequence). CDR3 length equals 15 residues. CDR3: CASSKRTGLGTEAFF. CDR3 bases: TGTGCCAGCAGCAAACGGACAGGGCTAGGCACTGAAGCTTTCTTT.

V is TRBV2 and J is TRBJ1-4; D is uncertain. Germline CDR1 reads SNHLY; CDR2 reads FYNNEI. Between the trimmed V and J ends, which lost 10 bases and 3 bases, there was a span of 15 bases. This CDR3 has 14 residues. CDR3 sequence: CATKPDTSNEKLFF. In DNA, the CDR3 is TGTGCCACCAAACCTGACACCTCTAATGAAAAACTGTTTTTT.

This chain joins TRBV6-5 and TRBJ1-1; D gene unclear. V lost 7 bases to trimming and J lost 2 bases, with 5 bases between them. Looked up from germline, CDR1 is MNHEY and CDR2 is SVGAGI. The CDR3 totals 11 residues. The CDR3 sequence: CASTPNTEAFF. As DNA, the CDR3 is TGTGCCAGCACTCCCAACACTGAAGCTTTCTTT.

The chain has TRBV6-5 and TRBJ2-1; 8 positions match TRBD1. Germline-derived CDR1 and CDR2 are MNHEY and SVGAGI. The CDR3 is made up of 12 amino acids. With V trimmed by 9 bases and J by 8 bases, 6 bases remained unmatched. In nucleotides, the CDR3 is TGTGCCAGTGATAACAGGGGGTATGAGCAGTTCTTC. Translated, it gives CASDNRGYEQFF.

The chain employs TRBV15 and TRBJ2-7; tentative D call: TRBD2 (5 bases). The CDR3 has 14 residues. Between the trimmed V and J ends, which lost 0 bases and 5 bases, there was a span of 11 bases. Germline V lookup: CDR1 LNHNV, CDR2 YYDKDF (reference sequence). CDR3 DNA sequence: TGTGCCACCAGCAGAGATGCGGGCTTGGACGAGCAGTACTTC. It codes for CATSRDAGLDEQYF.

The rearrangement joins TRBV5-1 to TRBJ2-7; TRBD1 agrees at 7 bases. The CDR3 has 14 residues. Germline V gene sequence: CDR1 SGHRS, CDR2 YFSETQ. V was clipped by 0 bases and J by 3 bases; unmatched bases: 3. For the CDR3, the DNA is TGCGCCAGCAGCTTGGGTGGACAGGACTACGAGCAGTACTTC. Protein: CASSLGGQDYEQYF.

This clone appeared a few times. CDR3 sequence (DNA): TGTGCCAGCAGTGAGGACAGGGTTCAGACCCAGTACTTC. It yields the protein CASSEDRVQTQYF. The chain carries TRBV6-1 and TRBJ2-5, with TRBD1 matching over 8 bases. Losses at the gene ends were 3 bases for V and 6 bases for J; bases not matched to a gene: 3. Germline V gene lookup returns CDR1 MNHNS and CDR2 SASEGT. This CDR3 spans 13 amino acids.

The CDR3 DNA follows: TGTGCCAGCAGCCAAGTCCTACAGGGGGGCACTGAAGCTTTCTTT. Translation: CASSQVLQGGTEAFF. The chain employs TRBV3-1 (or the pseudogene TRBV3-2) and TRBJ1-1, with 8 bases aligning to TRBD1. Germline lookup yields CDR1 LGHDT and CDR2 YNNKEL (reference sequence). The CDR3 runs 15 residues. Trimming at V came to 1 base and at J to 4 bases, leaving 5 bases not matched to a gene.

V gene TRBV7-2 combines with J gene TRBJ2-3; 7 positions match TRBD2. Germline V CDR1 and CDR2: SGHTA, FQGNSA. Trimming at V came to 1 base and at J to 10 bases, leaving 11 bases not matched to a gene. This CDR3 has 15 residues. The CDR3 DNA reads as TGTGCCAGCAGCTTAGGGACTAGTGGGGCACAGGCGCAGTATTTT. Translation: CASSLGTSGAQAQYF.

The V call is TRBV5-4, the J call TRBJ2-5; D is perhaps TRBD1 (5 bases). The germline V and J ends were trimmed by 4 bases and 5 bases, with 9 bases remaining between them. Germline loops: CDR1 SGHNT, CDR2 YYREEE (reference sequence). This CDR3 spans 12 amino acids. The CDR3 bases are TGTGCCAGCAGCCAGGGCGTGGAGACCCAGTACTTC. Amino acid sequence: CASSQGVETQYF.

This chain uses TRBV18 with TRBJ2-2, with a weak D call TRBD2 (6 bases). Germline CDR1 is KGHSH and CDR2 is LQKENI. This CDR3 region has 13 residues. V gave up 4 bases and J gave up 6 bases, with 9 bases separating them. The CDR3 bases are TGTGCCAGCTCACTCGGACTATCCGGGGAGCTGTTTTTT. This encodes CASSLGLSGELFF.

The V call is TRBV30, the J call TRBJ1-5, with unresolved D. The CDR3 spans 13 residues. Germline values: CDR1 GTSNPN, CDR2 SVGIG (reference sequence). Trimming shortened V by 3 bases and J by 0 bases, and 6 bases separated the two germline ends. The CDR3 region is CAWRINSNQPQHF. The CDR3 DNA is TGTGCCTGGAGAATCAATAGCAATCAGCCCCAGCATTTT.

The rearrangement links TRBV24-1 to TRBJ1-1, with a weak D call TRBD1 (5 bases). CDR3 length: 15 residues. Germline values: CDR1 KGHDR, CDR2 SFDVKD. Trimming stripped 7 bases from V and 0 bases from J, with 14 bases between. CDR3 region: CATSPAGPLNTEAFF. The CDR3 DNA follows: TGTGCCACCAGCCCAGCGGGACCCTTGAACACTGAAGCTTTCTTT.

This clone showed up just a few times. The V call is TRBV5-6, the J call TRBJ1-6; no firm D call. Trimming cost V 4 bases and J 0 bases, with 14 bases left between them. The germline gives CDR1 SGHDT, CDR2 YYEEEE. The CDR3 loop spans 17 amino acids. CDR3 in amino acids: CASSPPGSLSYNSPLHF. The CDR3 coding sequence is TGTGCCAGCAGCCCGCCGGGTTCCCTCTCCTATAATTCACCCCTCCACTTT.

This clone was recorded a few times. The CDR3 here is CASSQGAEYGYTF. The DNA for the CDR3 is TGTGCCAGCAGTCAGGGGGCAGAGTATGGCTACACCTTC. The chain carries TRBV6-5 and TRBJ1-2; TRBD1 aligns across 8 bases. Germline CDR1 and CDR2: MNHEY and SVGAGI. V lost 5 bases, J lost 5 bases, and 4 bases stayed unmatched. CDR3 size: 13 residues.

This clone appeared a single time. V and J are TRBV5-5 and TRBJ2-7, with TRBD1 identical over 10 bases. Trimming took 4 bases from V and 5 from J; bases not matched to a gene: 6. Germline loops: CDR1 SGHKS, CDR2 YYEKEE (reference sequence). This CDR3 comprises 14 residues. The CDR3 nucleotides are TGTGCCAGCAGCCCTGACAGGGGGCGGGACGAGCAGTACTTC. The encoded protein is CASSPDRGRDEQYF.

Regarding this clone: This CDR3 is also generated by other DNA sequences in the sample. The chain carries TRBV3-1 (or the pseudogene TRBV3-2) and TRBJ2-1, with D unclear. Trimming cost V 2 bases and J 7 bases, with 3 bases left between them. Per germline, CDR1 LGHDT and CDR2 YNNKEL (reference sequence). CDR3 length equals 11 residues. The CDR3 protein is CASSQLNEQFF. CDR3 DNA: TGTGCCAGCAGCCAATTAAATGAGCAGTTCTTC.

J is TRBJ2-7 and V is TRBV7-9; D is perhaps TRBD2 (6 bases). This CDR3 contains 14 residues. V shed 6 bases and J shed 0 bases, with 12 bases lying between them. CDR1 is SEHNR, CDR2 FQNEAQ, per germline (reference sequence). The CDR3 DNA is TGTGCCAGCAGGCGGGACTTCAGCTCCTACGAGCAGTACTTC. This codes for CASRRDFSSYEQYF. The full variable domain, with the rest looked up from reference TRBV7-9 and TRBJ2-7, is DTGVSQNPRHKITKRGQNVTFRCDPISEHNRLYWYRQTLGQGPEFLTYFQNEAQLEKSRLLSDRFSAERPKGSFSTLEIQRTEQGDSAMYLCASRRDFSSYEQYFGPGTRLTVT.

This clone was detected only a few times. This chain uses TRBV5-1 with TRBJ2-3; 10 bases are shared with TRBD2. CDR3 length: 16 amino acids. Germline loops: CDR1 SGHRS, CDR2 YFSETQ. With V trimmed by 0 bases and J by 0 bases, 1 base remained unmatched. The CDR3: CASSLGGLASTDTQYF. DNA for the CDR3: TGCGCCAGCAGCTTGGGGGGACTAGCGAGCACAGATACGCAGTATTTT.

The chain carries TRBV6-5 and TRBJ1-4; 7 bases agree with TRBD1. The J segment lost 0 bases and the V segment lost 10 bases, leaving 8 bases of the junction unmatched. CDR3 length: 15 amino acids. Germline V gives CDR1 MNHEY, CDR2 SVGAGI. The CDR3 loop reads CATGDRSATNEKLFF. For the CDR3, the DNA is TGTGCCACTGGGGACAGAAGTGCAACTAATGAAAAACTGTTTTTT.

The V gene is TRBV7-7, the J gene TRBJ2-6; TRBD1 aligns across 11 bases. This CDR3 is 19 amino acids long. J lost 0 bases, V lost 4 bases, and 8 bases had no gene match. Germline CDR1 reads SSHAT; CDR2 reads FNYEAQ (reference sequence). In nucleotides, the CDR3 is TGTGCCAGCAGCTCGGGACAGGGGGATCCCCTCTCTGGGGCCAACGTCCTGACTTTC. The encoded protein is CASSSGQGDPLSGANVLTF.

The V and J genes are TRBV7-9 and TRBJ2-5, with 9 bases aligning to TRBD1. The CDR3 contains 16 residues. Germline V gives CDR1 SEHNR, CDR2 FQNEAQ (reference sequence). V shed 3 bases and J 5 bases; nucleotides not matched to a gene: 10. CDR3 residues: CASSFDSGTGPETQYF. The CDR3 bases are TGTGCCAGCAGCTTTGACTCCGGGACAGGGCCCGAGACCCAGTACTTC.

The genes are TRBV10-3 and TRBJ2-5; perhaps TRBD1 as D (6 bases). Trimming left V 6 bases short and J 2 bases short, with 13 bases between. This CDR3 region has 14 residues. Germline CDR1 and CDR2: ENHRY and SYGVKD. Here the CDR3 reads CAIRSQGSQETQYF. Written as DNA, the CDR3 is TGTGCCATCAGGAGTCAGGGGAGTCAAGAGACCCAGTACTTC.

The V call is TRBV7-2, the J call TRBJ2-7; 9 nucleotides align to TRBD1. The CDR3 length is 15 residues. The V and J ends lost 4 bases and 3 bases, in that order; junction bases with no gene match: 7. Germline V lookup: CDR1 SGHTA, CDR2 FQGNSA. This CDR3 is CASSSSQGAGYEQYF. CDR3 bases: TGTGCCAGCAGCTCCTCACAGGGGGCAGGCTACGAGCAGTACTTC.

V usage is TRBV4-1 and J usage is TRBJ1-1; TRBD1 agrees at 9 bases. CDR3 length equals 13 residues. The V and J ends lost 3 bases and 7 bases, in that order; junction bases with no gene match: 3. The germline V gene has CDR1 MGHRA and CDR2 YSYEKL. The CDR3 nucleotides are TGCGCCAGCAGCCAGGGACAGGGTCTTGAAGCTTTCTTT. Protein product: CASSQGQGLEAFF.

About this clone itself: Other DNA sequences from this sample encode an identical CDR3 as well. The chain combines TRBV19 with TRBJ2-1; perhaps TRBD1 as D (6 bases). Germline V gene lookup returns CDR1 LNHDA and CDR2 SQIVND (reference sequence). The CDR3 spans 15 residues. Trimming left V 2 bases short and J 0 bases short, with 8 bases between. The CDR3 nucleotides are TGTGCCAGTAGTATAAGGGGGAACTCCTACAATGAGCAGTTCTTC. Protein product: CASSIRGNSYNEQFF.

This sequence joins TRBV2 and TRBJ2-2, with 8 bases identical to TRBD2. Trimming at V came to 6 bases and at J to 0 bases, leaving 6 bases not matched to a gene. This CDR3 spans 16 amino acids. Germline V CDR1 and CDR2: SNHLY, FYNNEI. CDR3 sequence: CASSISGDANTGELFF. CDR3 nucleotides: TGTGCCAGCAGCATTAGCGGGGACGCGAACACCGGGGAGCTGTTTTTT.